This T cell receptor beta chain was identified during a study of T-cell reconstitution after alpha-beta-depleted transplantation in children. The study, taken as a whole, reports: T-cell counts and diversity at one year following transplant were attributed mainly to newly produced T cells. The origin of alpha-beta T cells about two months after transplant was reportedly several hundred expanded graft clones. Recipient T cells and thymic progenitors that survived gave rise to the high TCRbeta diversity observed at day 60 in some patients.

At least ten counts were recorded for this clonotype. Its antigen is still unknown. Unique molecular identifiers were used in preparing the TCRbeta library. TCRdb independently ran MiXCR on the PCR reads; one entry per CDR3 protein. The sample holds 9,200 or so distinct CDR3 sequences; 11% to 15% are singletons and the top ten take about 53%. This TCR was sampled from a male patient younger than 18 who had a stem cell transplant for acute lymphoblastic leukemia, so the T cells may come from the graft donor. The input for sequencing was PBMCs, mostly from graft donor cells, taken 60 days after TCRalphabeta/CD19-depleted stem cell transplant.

This chain's CDR3 is CASSTRHLLHTEAFF. In DNA form, the CDR3 reads TGTGCCAGCAGCACCAGACACCTACTCCACACTGAAGCTTTCTTT. The chain employs TRBV21-1 and TRBJ1-1. TRBV21-1 is a known pseudogene. The CDR3 runs 15 residues.